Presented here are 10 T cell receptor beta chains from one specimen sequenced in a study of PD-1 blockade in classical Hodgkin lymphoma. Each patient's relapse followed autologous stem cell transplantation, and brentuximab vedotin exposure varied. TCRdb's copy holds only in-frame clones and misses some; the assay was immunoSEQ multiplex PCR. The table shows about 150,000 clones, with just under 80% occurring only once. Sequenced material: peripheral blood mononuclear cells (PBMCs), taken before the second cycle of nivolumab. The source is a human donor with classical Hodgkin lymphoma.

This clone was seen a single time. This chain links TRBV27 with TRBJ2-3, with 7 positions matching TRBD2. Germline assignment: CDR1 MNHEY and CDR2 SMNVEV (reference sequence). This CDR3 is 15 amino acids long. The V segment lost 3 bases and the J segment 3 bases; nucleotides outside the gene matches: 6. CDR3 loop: CASSFGAGRTDTQYF. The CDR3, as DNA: TGTGCCAGCAGTTTCGGAGCGGGAAGAACAGATACGCAGTATTTT.

CDR3 nucleotides: TGTGCCAGTAGTCCGTGGGCACAGGGCAATCAGCCCCAGCATTTT. It translates to CASSPWAQGNQPQHF. This chain links TRBV19 with TRBJ1-5; the D gene is possibly TRBD1 (5 bases). The CDR3 spans 15 residues. Trimming removed 5 bases at V and 2 bases at J, with 13 bases between. Germline CDR1 and CDR2: LNHDA and SQIVND (reference sequence). The full variable domain, with the rest looked up from reference TRBV19 and TRBJ1-5, is DGGITQSPKYLFRKEGQNVTLSCEQNLNHDAMYWYRQDPGQGLRLIYYSQIVNDFQKGDIAEGYSVSREKKESFPLTVTSAQKNPTAFYLCASSPWAQGNQPQHFGDGTRLSIL.

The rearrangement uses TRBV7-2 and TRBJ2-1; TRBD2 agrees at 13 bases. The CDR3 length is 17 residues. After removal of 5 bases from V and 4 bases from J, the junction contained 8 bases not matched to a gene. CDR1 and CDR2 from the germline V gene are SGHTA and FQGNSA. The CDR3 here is CASSRTSGRGRYNEQFF. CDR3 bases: TGTGCCAGCAGCCGGACTAGCGGGAGAGGTCGGTACAATGAGCAGTTCTTC.

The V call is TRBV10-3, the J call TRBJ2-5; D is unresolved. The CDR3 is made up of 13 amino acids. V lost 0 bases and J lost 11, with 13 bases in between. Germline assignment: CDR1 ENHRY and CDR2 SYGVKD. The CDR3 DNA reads TGTGCCATCAGTGAGTCGACGCCAGGAGAGCAGTACTTC. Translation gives CAISESTPGEQYF.

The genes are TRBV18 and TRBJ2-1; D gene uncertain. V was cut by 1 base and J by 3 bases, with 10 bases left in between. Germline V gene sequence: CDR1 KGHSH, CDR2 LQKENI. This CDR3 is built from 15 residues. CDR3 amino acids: CASSPQASLYNEQFF. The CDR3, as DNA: TGTGCCAGCTCACCACAGGCTAGTCTCTACAATGAGCAGTTCTTC.

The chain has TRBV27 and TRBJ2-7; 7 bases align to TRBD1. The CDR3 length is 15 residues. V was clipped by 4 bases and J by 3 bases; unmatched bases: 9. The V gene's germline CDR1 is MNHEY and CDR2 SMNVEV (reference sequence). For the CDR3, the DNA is TGTGCCAGCAGTTCCCCCCGAACAGGGGACTACGAGCAGTACTTC. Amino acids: CASSSPRTGDYEQYF.

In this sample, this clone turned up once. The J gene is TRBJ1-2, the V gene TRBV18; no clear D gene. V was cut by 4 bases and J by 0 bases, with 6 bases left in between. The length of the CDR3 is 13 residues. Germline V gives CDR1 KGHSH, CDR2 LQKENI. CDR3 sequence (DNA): TGTGCCAGCTCACGAACACCTAACTATGGCTACACCTTC. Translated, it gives CASSRTPNYGYTF.

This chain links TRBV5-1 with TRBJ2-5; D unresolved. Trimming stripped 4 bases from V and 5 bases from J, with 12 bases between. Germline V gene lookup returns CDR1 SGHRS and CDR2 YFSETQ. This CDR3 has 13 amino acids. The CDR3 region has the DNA TGCGCCAGCAGCATAGCCTTCCGGGAGACCCAGTACTTC. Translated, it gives CASSIAFRETQYF.

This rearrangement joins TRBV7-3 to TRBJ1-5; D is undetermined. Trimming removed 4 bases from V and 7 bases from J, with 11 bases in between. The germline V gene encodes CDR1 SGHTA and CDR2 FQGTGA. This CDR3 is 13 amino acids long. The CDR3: CASSYLMGQPQHF. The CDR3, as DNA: TGTGCCAGCAGCTACCTTATGGGACAGCCCCAGCATTTT.

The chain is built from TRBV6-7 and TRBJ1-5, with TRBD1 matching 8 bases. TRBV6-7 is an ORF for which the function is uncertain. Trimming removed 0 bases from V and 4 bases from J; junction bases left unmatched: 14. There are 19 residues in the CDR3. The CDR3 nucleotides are TGTGCCAGCAGTTACTCCCCGTATACAGGGGGGGTCGGTAATCAGCCCCAGCATTTT. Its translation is CASSYSPYTGGVGNQPQHF.